A selection of T cell receptor beta chains follows, all from one sample in a study of cytomegalovirus exposure and HLA in healthy donors. The table came from immunoSEQ multiplex PCR; TCRdb's copy has only in-frame clones and leaves some out. The table lists fewer than 150,000 clones, about four fifths of them singletons, with 4.1% in the top ten. Sequencing was performed on PBMCs. The receptors originated from a man aged 40-49 years in good health and CMV-seropositive. The conserved cysteine and the conserved F or W are not part of the CDR3 here.

J | V | length | CDR3
TRBJ2-7 | TRBV7-2 | 12 | ASSLPGAPYEQY
TRBJ1-4 | TRBV27 | 14 | ASRGSHRAENEKLF
TRBJ2-3 | TRBV9 | 16 | ASSVTFDWRAGPDTQY
TRBJ2-7 | TRBV4-2 | 14 | ASSQVEAGGLGEQY
TRBJ2-1 | TRBV7-7 | 15 | ASSPRVGGSSYNEQF
TRBJ1-4 | TRBV6-5 | 12 | ASRLQGSNEKLF
TRBJ2-1 | TRBV11-3 | 12 | ASSLLRESDEQF
TRBJ1-2 | TRBV21-1 | 11 | ASRGGRADGYT
TRBJ1-2 | TRBV29-1 | 12 | SAAEHRGNYGYT
TRBJ1-1 | TRBV4-1 | 15 | ASSQVWGRGLNTEAF